Listed here are 3 T cell receptor beta chains from one sample, sequenced in a study of blood T cell repertoires in COVID-19. Sequenced by immunoSEQ multiplex PCR; TCRdb stores in-frame clones only, minus some. The sample shows roughly 95,000 clones, 85% to 95% of them seen only once. The sample taken for sequencing was peripheral blood. These receptors came from a woman aged 45-60 years in a cohort sampled during active COVID-19.

The chain joins TRBV11-2 to TRBJ2-7; TRBD2 matches at 9 bases. This CDR3 region has 15 residues. The germline V gene encodes CDR1 SGHAT and CDR2 FQNNGV. The V gene end was trimmed by 8 bases and the J gene end by 2 bases; junction bases not matched to a gene: 10. The CDR3 protein is CASRPVAGAPYEQYF. The CDR3 DNA is TGTGCCAGCCGCCCAGTAGCGGGAGCTCCCTACGAGCAGTACTTC.

The V gene is TRBV19, the J gene TRBJ2-1, with D possibly TRBD1 on 5 matching bases. This CDR3 comprises 15 residues. Germline-derived CDR1 and CDR2 are LNHDA and SQIVND (reference sequence). V lost 3 bases and J lost 0, with 9 bases in between. This chain's CDR3 is CASSMGRFSYNEQFF. CDR3 DNA sequence: TGTGCCAGTAGTATGGGGCGGTTCTCCTACAATGAGCAGTTCTTC.

This clone came up once. This chain joins TRBV4-1 and TRBJ1-4; D may be TRBD1 (6 bases). The CDR3 spans 15 residues. Trimming left V 5 bases short and J 7 bases short, with 17 bases between. Germline V lookup: CDR1 MGHRA, CDR2 YSYEKL. CDR3 sequence (DNA): TGCGCCAGCAGCGCACTCCAGGGGTTTGGTGAAAAACTGTTTTTT. It specifies CASSALQGFGEKLFF.